This TCR beta chain comes out of a study of post-analysis software for immune sequencing data. General study points: Same-batch preparations were strongly co-clustered by F measure. TRBV5-6, TRBV5-1 and TRBV20-1 were among five TRBV segments more frequent in patients than controls.

Researchers reported that TCR beta cDNA libraries carried unique molecular identifiers. TCRdb processed the PCR reads anew with MiXCR; each CDR3 protein has one entry. The table lists about 770,000 distinct CDR3 sequences, around 45% of them singletons, with around 4.7% in the top ten. CDR3 length equals 18 residues. Germline V gene lookup returns CDR1 SGHTA and CDR2 FQGNSA. The V segment lost 3 bases and the J segment 6 bases; nucleotides outside the gene matches: 13. Of note for this clonotype: Its target is unknown.

Sequenced sample: blood. V and J are TRBV7-2 and TRBJ2-3, with 12 bases fitting TRBD2. The receptor was isolated from a girl aged 10 to 17 with multiple sclerosis. The CDR3 nucleotides read TGTGCCAGCAGCTTCCCGCGCCGACTAGCGGGAGCGTCGGATACGCAGTATTTT. Translating gives CASSFPRRLAGASDTQYF.